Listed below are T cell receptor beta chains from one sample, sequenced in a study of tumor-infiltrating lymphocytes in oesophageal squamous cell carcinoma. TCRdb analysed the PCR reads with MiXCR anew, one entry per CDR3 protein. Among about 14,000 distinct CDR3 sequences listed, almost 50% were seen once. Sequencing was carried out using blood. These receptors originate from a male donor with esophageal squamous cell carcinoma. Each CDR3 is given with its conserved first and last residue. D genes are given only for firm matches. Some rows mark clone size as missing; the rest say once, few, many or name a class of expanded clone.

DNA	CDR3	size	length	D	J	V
TGCGCCAGCAGCGCCGGGACTAGCCACCCGACCCAGTACTTC	CASSAGTSHPTQYF	.	14	TRBD2	TRBJ2-5	TRBV5-1
TGCAGTGCTGAGGGTCAGGTGAGCAATCAGCCCCAGCATTTT	CSAEGQVSNQPQHF	few	14	.	TRBJ1-5	TRBV20-1
TGCGCCAGCCTTAGGGCAGGGAGCAAGGAAGCTTTCTTT	CASLRAGSKEAFF	.	13	.	TRBJ1-1	TRBV5-1
TGTGCCAGCAGCTTAGCGACTATAGCGGGAGTTCGAGAGACCCAGTACTTC	CASSLATIAGVRETQYF	.	17	TRBD2	TRBJ2-5	TRBV7-9
TGTGCCAGCAGTAGACCGGGACAGGGGGCCACTGAAGCTTTCTTT	CASSRPGQGATEAFF	few	15	TRBD1	TRBJ1-1	TRBV12-3/TRBV12-4
TGTGCCAGCAGCTTAGTGGGACAGAATCTCCAAGAGACCCAGTACTTC	CASSLVGQNLQETQYF	.	16	TRBD1	TRBJ2-5	TRBV7-9
TGTGCCAGCAGTAAACAGGGGGCGGGCCTCGAGCAGTACTTC	CASSKQGAGLEQYF	once	14	TRBD1	TRBJ2-7	TRBV12-3/TRBV12-4
TGTGCCAGCAGAGAAGCGGGGCTGGACACAGATACGCAGTATTTT	CASREAGLDTDTQYF	.	15	TRBD2	TRBJ2-3	TRBV6-1
TGTGCCAGCAGTGAATACAGGGGAAATGAAGCTTTCTTT	CASSEYRGNEAFF	medium-sized	13	TRBD1	TRBJ1-1	TRBV6-1
TGTGCCAGTAGGGCTAGCGGGAGACCCTACAATGAGCAGTTCTTC	CASRASGRPYNEQFF	many	15	TRBD2	TRBJ2-1	TRBV19
TGTGCCAGCAGTGCTCGGTGGAGGGACTATGGCTACACCTTC	CASSARWRDYGYTF	.	14	.	TRBJ1-2	TRBV6-9